The clone carrying this T cell receptor (beta chain) was picked up one time. These data originate in a study of CDR3 diversity in severe acne. A single record per CDR3 protein comes from TCRdb applying MiXCR to the PCR reads. The table lists more than 70,000 distinct CDR3 sequences, approximately 49% of them singletons. The CDR3 sequence is 16 residues long. CDR1 is LGHDT, CDR2 YNNKEL, per germline (reference sequence). V shed 1 base and J shed 0 bases, with 10 bases lying between them. Specimen: blood. The chain recombines TRBV3-1 with TRBJ2-1, with D possibly TRBD2 on 6 matching bases. This receptor was taken from a male donor with severe acne vulgaris. The CDR3 here is CASSQVFGSSYNEQFF. CDR3 in DNA: TGTGCCAGCAGCCAAGTGTTCGGGAGCTCCTACAATGAGCAGTTCTTC.